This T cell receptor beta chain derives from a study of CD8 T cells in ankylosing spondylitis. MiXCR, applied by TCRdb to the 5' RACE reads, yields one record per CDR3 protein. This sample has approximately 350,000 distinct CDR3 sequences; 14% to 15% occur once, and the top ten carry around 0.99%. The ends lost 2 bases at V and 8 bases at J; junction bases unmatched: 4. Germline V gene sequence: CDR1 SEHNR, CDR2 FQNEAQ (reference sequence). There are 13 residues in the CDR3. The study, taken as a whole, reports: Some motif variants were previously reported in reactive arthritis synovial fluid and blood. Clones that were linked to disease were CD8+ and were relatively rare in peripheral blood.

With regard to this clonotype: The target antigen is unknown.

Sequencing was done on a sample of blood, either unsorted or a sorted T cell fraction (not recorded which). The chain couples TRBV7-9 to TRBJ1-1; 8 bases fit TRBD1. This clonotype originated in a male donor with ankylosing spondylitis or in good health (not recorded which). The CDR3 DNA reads TGTGCCAGCAGCTTAACAAGACAGGGGGAAGCTTTCTTT. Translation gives CASSLTRQGEAFF. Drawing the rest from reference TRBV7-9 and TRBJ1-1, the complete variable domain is DTGVSQNPRHKITKRGQNVTFRCDPISEHNRLYWYRQTLGQGPEFLTYFQNEAQLEKSRLLSDRFSAERPKGSFSTLEIQRTEQGDSAMYLCASSLTRQGEAFFGQGTRLTVV.